Presented here are 21 T cell receptor beta chains from one specimen sequenced in a study of blood T cell repertoires in COVID-19. Profiled with immunoSEQ multiplex PCR; TCRdb holds only in-frame clones, not every one. This sample has roughly 410,000 clones, with 70% to 90% found just once. Sequencing was performed on peripheral blood. The receptors originated from a woman in her 40s with COVID-19, enrolled during active disease.

J is TRBJ1-4 and V is TRBV23-1; D gene unclear. TRBV23-1 has ORF status, its function being uncertain. The CDR3 consists of 15 residues. The V end lost 6 bases, the J end lost 6 bases, and 17 bases lay between the germline ends. The CDR3 reads CASRLTTREDEKLFF. CDR3 DNA sequence: TGCGCCAGCAGATTAACTACGAGGGAGGATGAAAAACTGTTTTTT.

The chain has TRBV11-2 and TRBJ2-3; D is uncertain. The CDR3 sequence is 11 residues long. Germline CDR1 is SGHAT and CDR2 is FQNNGV. The V end lost 5 bases, the J end lost 9 bases, and 9 bases lay between the germline ends. CDR3 DNA: TGTGCCAGCAGCCCGTACGGGACGCAGTATTTT. Translated: CASSPYGTQYF.

The rearrangement uses TRBV18 and TRBJ1-2; maybe TRBD1 (6 bases). V was cut by 6 bases and J by 3 bases, with 11 bases left in between. This CDR3 region has 13 residues. Germline V gene data show CDR1 as KGHSH and CDR2 as LQKENI. This CDR3 is CASSPGQHYGYTF. CDR3 coding DNA: TGTGCCAGCTCCCCCGGACAGCACTATGGCTACACCTTC.

J is TRBJ1-1 and V is TRBV6-6; 7 bases fit TRBD1. The CDR3 length is 15 residues. Germline lookup yields CDR1 MNHNY and CDR2 SVGAGI (reference sequence). V lost 3 bases and J lost 1; bases outside the gene matches: 5. The CDR3 loop is CASSYSDRANTEAFF. The DNA for the CDR3 is TGTGCCAGCAGTTATTCCGACAGGGCGAACACTGAAGCTTTCTTT.

This chain uses TRBV10-3 with TRBJ2-3, with 9 bases aligning to TRBD2. Trimming removed 4 bases from V and 2 bases from J; junction bases left unmatched: 7. There are 16 residues in the CDR3. Germline V gives CDR1 ENHRY, CDR2 SYGVKD. Written as DNA, the CDR3 is TGTGCCATCAGTGTTGGCGGGAGGGCCCCCACAGATACGCAGTATTTT. It encodes CAISVGGRAPTDTQYF.

The chain has TRBV28 and TRBJ2-1; 9 bases are a match to TRBD1. With V trimmed by 5 bases and J by 10 bases, 15 bases remained unmatched. Germline-derived CDR1 and CDR2 are MDHEN and SYDVKM. CDR3 length: 16 amino acids. CDR3: CASSPPQGALVREQFF. The CDR3, as DNA: TGTGCCAGCAGTCCCCCACAGGGGGCTCTAGTCAGGGAGCAGTTCTTC. The complete variable domain, with remaining parts taken from reference TRBV28 and TRBJ2-1, reads DVKVTQSSRYLVKRTGEKVFLECVQDMDHENMFWYRQDPGLGLRLIYFSYDVKMKEKGDIPEGYSVSREKKERFSLILESASTNQTSMYLCASSPPQGALVREQFFGPGTRLTVL.

This clone was seen once. The CDR3 DNA follows: TGTGCCAGCAGGGAGCTTCCTGAAAAACTGTTTTTT. This translates into CASRELPEKLFF. The V call is TRBV6-6, the J call TRBJ1-4, with D unresolved. This CDR3 is built from 12 residues. Germline V lookup: CDR1 MNHNY, CDR2 SVGAGI (reference sequence). V shed 6 bases and J shed 7 bases, with 9 bases lying between them.

The chain employs TRBV18 and TRBJ2-5; 16 bases line up with TRBD2. CDR1 is KGHSH and CDR2 is LQKENI in the germline V gene. V dropped 0 bases and J dropped 3; count of bases not matched to a gene: 1. This CDR3 is built from 17 residues. The CDR3 nucleotides read TGTGCCAGCTCACCACCGGGACTAGCGGGAGGGGAAGAGACCCAGTACTTC. Its translation: CASSPPGLAGGEETQYF.

The CDR3 spells CASSPQGTRTKNIQYF. The CDR3 DNA reads as TGTGCCAGCTCACCCCAGGGGACGAGAACCAAAAACATTCAGTACTTC. This chain connects TRBV18 to TRBJ2-4, with D possibly matching TRBD1 (6 bases). The CDR3 contains 16 residues. In germline, CDR1 is KGHSH, CDR2 LQKENI. V gave up 3 bases and J gave up 2 bases, with 14 bases separating them.

The chain recombines TRBV19 with TRBJ2-5; D is unclear. V shed 5 bases and J shed 5 bases, with 12 bases lying between them. This CDR3 has 13 amino acids. Per the germline V gene, CDR1 is LNHDA and CDR2 is SQIVND (reference sequence). The CDR3 reads CASSLGFPETQYF. DNA for the CDR3: TGTGCCAGTAGTCTCGGTTTCCCGGAGACCCAGTACTTC.

V and J are TRBV27 and TRBJ1-2; 8 bases match TRBD1. The V and J ends lost 6 bases and 6 bases, in that order; junction bases with no gene match: 9. The CDR3 extends over 14 amino acids. Germline loops: CDR1 MNHEY, CDR2 SMNVEV (reference sequence). The DNA for the CDR3 is TGTGCCAGCAGGCAGGGGGCGAGGTTTAATGGCTACACCTTC. Amino acid sequence: CASRQGARFNGYTF.

The rearrangement joins TRBV14 to TRBJ2-5; tentative D call: TRBD2 (5 bases). From germline, CDR1 is SGHDN and CDR2 FVKESK. The CDR3 sequence is 15 residues long. The ends were cut back, 1 base at V and 5 bases at J, with 14 bases in the middle. The DNA of the CDR3 is TGTGCCAGCAGCCAAGGAGCGGTCCCGGGGGAGACCCAGTACTTC. Its translation is CASSQGAVPGETQYF.

The rearrangement uses TRBV9 and TRBJ2-7; 9 bases agree with TRBD2. The CDR3 extends over 14 amino acids. Germline CDR1 is SGDLS and CDR2 is YYNGEE. V gave up 7 bases and J gave up 4 bases; unmatched junction bases: 9. CDR3 coding DNA: TGTGCCAGCGGACCGGGACTAGCTTGGTACGAGCAGTACTTC. It is translated as CASGPGLAWYEQYF.

CDR3 sequence reads: CASSLDGGHNEQYF. CDR3 coding DNA: TGTGCCAGCAGCTTAGATGGAGGGCACAACGAGCAGTACTTC. The chain is built from TRBV7-9 and TRBJ2-7; a weak D match, TRBD2 (6 bases). Germline V gives CDR1 SEHNR, CDR2 FQNEAQ (reference sequence). CDR3 length equals 14 residues. Trimming removed 1 base at V and 5 bases at J, with 12 bases between.

This chain joins TRBV6-6 and TRBJ1-2; 8 positions agree with TRBD1. Germline trimming cut 6 bases from V and 9 bases from J; bases unmatched to any gene: 6. Germline assignment: CDR1 MNHNY and CDR2 SVGAGI (reference sequence). The CDR3 covers 12 residues. The CDR3 nucleotides read TGTGCCAGCAGACCCGGGACAGGCAGCTACACCTTC. It encodes CASRPGTGSYTF.

In its sample, this clone was seen once. The chain is built from TRBV19 and TRBJ2-1, with a weak D call TRBD1 (6 bases). The CDR3 is 15 residues long. Germline V gene lookup returns CDR1 LNHDA and CDR2 SQIVND (reference sequence). V lost 6 bases and J lost 5, with 17 bases in between. CDR3 in DNA: TGTGCCAGTAGCCCCAGGGGTCTTAGGAACAATGAGCAGTTCTTC. This translates into CASSPRGLRNNEQFF.

The chain is built from TRBV27 and TRBJ2-5; 9 positions agree with TRBD2. This CDR3 contains 19 residues. CDR1 is MNHEY and CDR2 is SMNVEV in the germline V gene (reference sequence). The ends lost 2 bases at V and 5 bases at J; junction bases unmatched: 18. DNA for the CDR3: TGTGCCAGCAGTTTAATGGGAGCTGCGGGAGGGCCGATGGGGGAGACCCAGTACTTC. It translates to CASSLMGAAGGPMGETQYF.

The chain uses TRBV30 and TRBJ1-2; D remains unclear. Germline CDR1 reads GTSNPN; CDR2 reads SVGIG (reference sequence). V lost 5 bases and J lost 3, with 13 bases in between. The CDR3 covers 13 residues. As DNA, the CDR3 is TGTGCCTGGCACTGGGCGGGGTACTATGGCTACACCTTC. It specifies CAWHWAGYYGYTF.

J is TRBJ2-1 and V is TRBV6-5; 8 bases line up with TRBD1. Germline loops: CDR1 MNHEY, CDR2 SVGAGI. The CDR3 loop spans 16 amino acids. With V trimmed by 0 bases and J by 5 bases, 6 bases remained unmatched. The CDR3 reads CASSYSVTGVDNEQFF. The CDR3 bases are TGTGCCAGCAGTTACTCGGTGACAGGGGTTGACAATGAGCAGTTCTTC.

The chain joins TRBV18 to TRBJ1-6; D is unresolved. Germline lookup yields CDR1 KGHSH and CDR2 LQKENI. The CDR3 is 14 residues long. Trimming took 2 bases from V and 5 from J, leaving 7 bases between them. The CDR3: CASSPVQNNSPLHF. CDR3 DNA: TGTGCCAGCTCACCAGTACAGAATAATTCACCCCTCCACTTT.

The chain has TRBV6-5 and TRBJ1-6, with 8 bases identical to TRBD1. The germline V gene encodes CDR1 MNHEY and CDR2 SVGAGI. This CDR3 spans 16 amino acids. Trimming removed 2 bases from V and 5 bases from J; junction bases left unmatched: 5. In DNA, the CDR3 is TGTGCCAGCAGTTACGTACTGGGACAGGATAATTCACCCCTCCACTTT. Amino acid sequence: CASSYVLGQDNSPLHF.